This T cell receptor (beta chain) originates from a study of Ad26.COV2.S vaccination and SARS-CoV-2 variants. Study context: Into the muscle, Ad26.COV2.S was dosed once or twice, 56 days apart. Study-level findings and limits: For non-spike TCRs, breadth in vaccine recipients resembled that in placebo recipients. Reported findings describe substantial breadth in spike-specific CD8+ and CD4+ T cell responses following vaccination. Analyses of TCR breadth and depth may have underestimated total T cell responses.

The CDR3 has 16 amino acids. V was trimmed by 2 bases and J by 0 bases, leaving 13 bases between them. The germline V gene has CDR1 SGHNT and CDR2 YYREEE (reference sequence). Data came from immunoSEQ multiplex PCR; TCRdb stores just in-frame clones and leaves some out. The sample yields around 300,000 clones, 70% to 90% seen once. Treatment: about 20 received Ad26.COV2.S at low or high dose, single or two shots; five or six received placebo; per-sample allocation not given. Samples were taken on day 63 after the first vaccine or placebo injection. About this clone itself: As yet, its antigen is unknown.

The TCR comes from a person aged 18 to 59 who received the Ad26.COV2.S COVID-19 vaccine or a placebo. The gene calls are TRBV5-4 and TRBJ2-3; tentative D call: TRBD2 (5 bases). The sequencing used peripheral blood, collected in a trial of Ad26.COV2.S vaccine versus placebo. CDR3 coding DNA: TGTGCCAGCAGCTTAAGGGTAGCGTCTAGCACAGATACGCAGTATTTT. This codes for CASSLRVASSTDTQYF.